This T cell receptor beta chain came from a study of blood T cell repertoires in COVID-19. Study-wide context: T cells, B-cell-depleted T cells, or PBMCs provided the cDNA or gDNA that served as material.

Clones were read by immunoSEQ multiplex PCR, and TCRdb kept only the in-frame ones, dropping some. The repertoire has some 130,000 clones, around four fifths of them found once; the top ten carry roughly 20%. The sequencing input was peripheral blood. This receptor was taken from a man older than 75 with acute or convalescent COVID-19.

The CDR3 nucleotides are TGTGCCAGCAGCTTCTGGACAGGGAATACCGGGGAGCTGTTTTTT. Amino acid sequence: CASSFWTGNTGELFF. The chain links TRBV7-9 to TRBJ2-2, with 8 positions matching TRBD1. CDR1 is SEHNR, CDR2 FQNEAQ, per germline (reference sequence). The CDR3 is made up of 15 amino acids. V lost 3 bases, J lost 5 bases, and 5 bases stayed unmatched.